This T cell receptor beta chain was retrieved from a study of blood T cell repertoires in COVID-19. Study information: There were acute and convalescent COVID-19 samples, and they came from the United States, Italy and Spain. Sample material is recorded as cDNA or gDNA derived from T cells, B-cell-depleted T cells, or PBMCs.

Repertoires were generated with immunoSEQ multiplex PCR, while TCRdb's copy carries only in-frame clones and drops some. The sample has fewer than 400,000 clones, roughly nine tenths seen once; the top ten hold 1.8%. V lost 2 bases and J lost 2, with 16 bases in between. Germline CDR1 is SGHRS and CDR2 is YFSETQ. The length of the CDR3 is 16 residues. The chain has TRBV5-1 and TRBJ1-2, with D perhaps TRBD1 (6 bases). The clonotype was recovered from a woman in her 30s with COVID-19, enrolled during active disease. Sample: peripheral blood. CDR3 amino acids: CASSLTGIALNYGYTF. The CDR3 DNA reads TGCGCCAGCAGCTTAACAGGGATCGCCCTAAACTATGGCTACACCTTC. Together with reference TRBV5-1 and TRBJ1-2, the CDR3 gives the full variable domain: KAGVTQTPRYLIKTRGQQVTLSCSPISGHRSVSWYQQTPGQGLQFLFEYFSETQRNKGNFPGRFSGRQFSNSRSEMNVSTLELGDSALYLCASSLTGIALNYGYTFGSGTRLTVV.